This is a list of T cell receptor beta chains from one sample in a study of radiation and T cells in renal cell carcinoma. Libraries were prepared by immunoSEQ multiplex PCR; TCRdb keeps only in-frame clonotypes and omits some of them. The profile shows more than 75,000 clones, 70% to 85% of them singletons. This specimen consisted of blood, obtained from a patient whose treatment included radiotherapy and nephrectomy. These receptor sequences come from a man aged 55 to 70 with renal cell carcinoma. CDR3s leave out the opening cysteine and the closing phenylalanine or tryptophan. Fields, in order: J gene, V gene, CDR3 protein.

>TRBJ2-7|TRBV7-8
ASSSGSHEQY
>TRBJ1-5|TRBV7-6
ASSLVGGWAEPQH
>TRBJ1-1|TRBV27
ASSRSTTGQGSNTEAF
>TRBJ1-1|TRBV5-1
ASSLDWRGTLNTDVAF
>TRBJ2-7|TRBV7-9
ASSPKGGGLAIYEQY
>TRBJ2-1|TRBV5-4
ASSLGLAGIDEQF
>TRBJ2-3|TRBV20-1
SADRGDTQY
>TRBJ2-3|TRBV19
ASSPSPDTQY
>TRBJ1-6|TRBV18
ASSPEGTGNSPLH
>TRBJ1-2|TRBV30
AWSVQSGAYT
>TRBJ2-1|TRBV7-9
ASSRTGTSGRDEQF
>TRBJ2-5|TRBV14
ASSSTTFQETQY
>TRBJ2-3|TRBV5-1
ASSPGLAGGPGTQY
>TRBJ2-7|TRBV5-6
ASSLGTSGRRV
>TRBJ1-2|TRBV9
ASSAQGAYYGYT